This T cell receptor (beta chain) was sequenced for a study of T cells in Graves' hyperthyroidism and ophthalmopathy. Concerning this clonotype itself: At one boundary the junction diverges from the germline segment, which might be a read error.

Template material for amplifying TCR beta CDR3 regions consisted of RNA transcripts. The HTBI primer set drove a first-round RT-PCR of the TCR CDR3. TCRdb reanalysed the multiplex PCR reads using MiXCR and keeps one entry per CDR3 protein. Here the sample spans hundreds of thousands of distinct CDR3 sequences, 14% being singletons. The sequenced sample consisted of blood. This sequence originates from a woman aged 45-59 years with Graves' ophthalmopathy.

CDR3 loop: CARSLAGQPRHF. CDR3 nucleotides: TGTGCCAGAAGTTTAGCGGGTCAGCCCCGGCATTTT. The rearrangement joins TRBV28 to TRBJ1-5; no clear D. The CDR3 contains 12 residues. Germline V gene data show CDR1 as MDHEN and CDR2 as SYDVKM.